The 29 T cell receptor beta chains in this list originate from one sample, sequenced in a study of T cell responses to AZD1222 COVID-19 vaccine. Profiled with immunoSEQ multiplex PCR; TCRdb holds only in-frame clones, not every one. The table records 120,000 to 150,000 clones, around 84% of them present only once. The sample in question was peripheral blood, obtained 28 days after the second AZD1222 dose. These TCRs come from an adult who received the AZD1222 COVID-19 vaccine.

The CDR3 DNA follows: TGTGCCAGCAGCTACCGGGACTACAATCCCTACGAGCAGTACTTC. It encodes CASSYRDYNPYEQYF. The J gene is TRBJ2-7, the V gene TRBV7-8; 7 nucleotides agree with TRBD2. The length of the CDR3 is 15 residues. Per germline, CDR1 SGHVS and CDR2 FQNEAQ. V shed 4 bases and J 2 bases; nucleotides not matched to a gene: 8.

The chain is built from TRBV5-4 and TRBJ2-6; D is uncertain. V lost 9 bases, J lost 0 bases, and 22 bases lay in between. This CDR3 has 18 amino acids. CDR1 SGHNT and CDR2 YYREEE come from the germline V gene (reference sequence). The CDR3 DNA is TGTGCCACCTCTCCCGATCCTTTGGGAAGCTCTGGGGCCAACGTCCTGACTTTC. The encoded protein is CATSPDPLGSSGANVLTF. Together with reference TRBV5-4 and TRBJ2-6, the CDR3 gives the full variable domain: ETGVTQSPTHLIKTRGQQVTLRCSSQSGHNTVSWYQQALGQGPQFIFQYYREEENGRGNFPPRFSGLQFPNYSSELNVNALELDDSALYLCATSPDPLGSSGANVLTFGAGSRLTVL.

The J gene is TRBJ1-2, the V gene TRBV24-1, with TRBD1 matching 11 bases. V shed 4 bases and J 7 bases; nucleotides not matched to a gene: 7. The CDR3 covers 15 residues. The germline gives CDR1 KGHDR, CDR2 SFDVKD. CDR3 protein: CATSDKGQGARGYTF. The CDR3 bases are TGTGCCACCAGTGACAAAGGACAGGGGGCTCGTGGCTACACCTTC.

This clone was seen only a few times. The rearrangement links TRBV2 to TRBJ1-4; TRBD1 might be the D (6 bases). The CDR3 runs 14 residues. With 8 bases removed from V and 6 bases from J, the gap between germline ends came to 16 bases. Per germline, CDR1 SNHLY and CDR2 FYNNEI. The CDR3 region has the DNA TGTGCCAGCCAACGGTGGGGGGGGCATGAAAAACTGTTTTTT. It yields the protein CASQRWGGHEKLFF.

This chain uses TRBV12-3 or TRBV12-4 with TRBJ2-3; D remains unclear. V was clipped by 8 bases and J by 4 bases, with 7 bases between them. The length of the CDR3 is 11 residues. CDR3 residues: CASSTADTQYF. In DNA form, the CDR3 reads TGTGCCAGCTCCACAGCAGATACGCAGTATTTT.

This chain uses TRBV3-1 (or the pseudogene TRBV3-2) with TRBJ2-1; 7 positions agree with TRBD1. CDR1 LGHDT and CDR2 YNNKEL come from the germline V gene (reference sequence). This CDR3 contains 13 residues. The V segment lost 8 bases and the J segment 7 bases; nucleotides outside the gene matches: 8. CDR3 protein: CASFLTGQNEQFF. The CDR3 DNA reads TGTGCCAGCTTCCTGACAGGGCAAAATGAGCAGTTCTTC.

The chain uses TRBV6-1 and TRBJ1-3; no firm D call. Trimming cost V 3 bases and J 0 bases, with 12 bases left between them. This CDR3 spans 16 amino acids. Per germline, CDR1 MNHNS and CDR2 SASEGT. Written as DNA, the CDR3 is TGTGCCAGCAGTGAGGAAGCCCCTCACTCTGGAAACACCATATATTTT. Its translation: CASSEEAPHSGNTIYF.

The chain joins TRBV3-1 (or the pseudogene TRBV3-2) to TRBJ2-1; D uncertain. Trimming took 4 bases from V and 6 from J, leaving 7 bases between them. Germline CDR1 is LGHDT and CDR2 is YNNKEL (reference sequence). The length of the CDR3 is 12 residues. The CDR3 spells CASSLPGNEQFF. In DNA form, the CDR3 reads TGTGCCAGCAGCCTTCCGGGCAATGAGCAGTTCTTC.

The chain uses TRBV18 and TRBJ1-2; weak D call: TRBD1 (5 bases). CDR1 and CDR2 (germline): KGHSH, LQKENI. The CDR3 has 14 residues. V gave up 0 bases and J gave up 3 bases, with 8 bases separating them. The CDR3 protein is CASSPPDSYYGYTF. The CDR3, as DNA: TGTGCCAGCTCACCACCAGACAGCTACTATGGCTACACCTTC. The full variable domain, with the rest looked up from reference TRBV18 and TRBJ1-2, is NAGVMQNPRHLVRRRGQEARLRCSPMKGHSHVYWYRQLPEEGLKFMVYLQKENIIDESGMPKERFSAEFPKEGPSILRIQQVVRGDSAAYFCASSPPDSYYGYTFGSGTRLTVV.

The chain employs TRBV27 and TRBJ1-2; 11 bases are a match to TRBD1. Per germline, CDR1 MNHEY and CDR2 SMNVEV (reference sequence). V was clipped by 4 bases and J by 0 bases; unmatched bases: 10. The CDR3 consists of 18 residues. The CDR3 here is CASSSWGGTGGANYGYTF. CDR3 sequence (DNA): TGTGCCAGCAGTTCGTGGGGAGGGACAGGGGGAGCTAACTATGGCTACACCTTC.

The chain has TRBV4-1 and TRBJ2-7, with D perhaps TRBD1 (6 bases). Trimming pared 1 base from V and 0 bases from J, leaving 13 bases between. CDR3 length: 16 residues. Germline V gives CDR1 MGHRA, CDR2 YSYEKL. The DNA for the CDR3 is TGCGCCAGCAGCCAAGGAAAAGGGGGAAACTCCTACGAGCAGTACTTC. Its translation is CASSQGKGGNSYEQYF.

The chain couples TRBV11-2 to TRBJ2-1; TRBD2 matches 7 bases. The germline CDR1 and CDR2 sequences are SGHAT and FQNNGV. The CDR3 has 16 amino acids. V lost 7 bases and J lost 4; bases outside the gene matches: 13. CDR3 sequence reads: CASTPGGLGEYNEQFF. The CDR3 bases are TGTGCCAGCACCCCGGGAGGCCTCGGGGAGTACAATGAGCAGTTCTTC.

The V and J genes are TRBV11-2 and TRBJ1-1, with D unresolved. Trimming shortened V by 1 base and J by 4 bases, and 7 bases separated the two germline ends. The germline gives CDR1 SGHAT, CDR2 FQNNGV. The CDR3 is 13 amino acids. CDR3 coding DNA: TGTGCCAGCAGCTTAGGACCGAGCACTGAAGCTTTCTTT. Its protein product is CASSLGPSTEAFF.

The chain employs TRBV5-1 and TRBJ2-3; D is uncertain. Germline lookup yields CDR1 SGHRS and CDR2 YFSETQ. The CDR3 covers 14 residues. V gave up 0 bases and J gave up 2 bases, with 7 bases separating them. The CDR3 DNA reads TGCGCCAGCAGCTTGGCCCCAGCCACAGATACGCAGTATTTT. Protein: CASSLAPATDTQYF.

The chain uses TRBV5-1 and TRBJ1-3, with a tentative D call TRBD1 (5 bases). V was cut by 3 bases and J by 7 bases, with 14 bases left in between. CDR1 SGHRS and CDR2 YFSETQ come from the germline V gene. The CDR3 consists of 14 residues. The CDR3 spells CASSSGTGGNTIYF. The CDR3 nucleotides are TGCGCCAGCAGCTCCGGGACGGGAGGTAACACCATATATTTT.

This chain uses TRBV5-1 with TRBJ2-2; unclear D gene. V was cut by 0 bases and J by 2 bases, with 5 bases left in between. CDR1 is SGHRS and CDR2 is YFSETQ in the germline V gene. The length of the CDR3 is 14 residues. This CDR3 reads CASSLVLNTGELFF. CDR3 nucleotide sequence: TGCGCCAGCAGCTTGGTACTAAACACCGGGGAGCTGTTTTTT.

The genes are TRBV2 and TRBJ1-1; D is uncertain. The V end lost 4 bases, the J end lost 7 bases, and 10 bases lay between the germline ends. The CDR3 contains 12 residues. Looked up from germline, CDR1 is SNHLY and CDR2 is FYNNEI. The CDR3 reads CASSVGPFEAFF. In DNA form, the CDR3 reads TGTGCCAGCAGTGTCGGTCCGTTTGAAGCTTTCTTT.

J is TRBJ1-1 and V is TRBV30; D gene unclear. Germline V gene data show CDR1 as GTSNPN and CDR2 as SVGIG (reference sequence). Trimming removed 4 bases at V and 7 bases at J, with 16 bases between. The CDR3 is made up of 13 amino acids. CDR3 in amino acids: CAWISGKGREAFF. The CDR3 region has the DNA TGTGCCTGGATTTCGGGGAAAGGACGTGAAGCTTTCTTT.

In this sample, this clone turned up once. This chain uses TRBV12-3 or TRBV12-4 with TRBJ1-2; tentatively, D is TRBD1 (5 bases). Trimming left V 3 bases short and J 8 bases short, with 13 bases between. This CDR3 contains 13 residues. The CDR3 protein is CASSFGQSLGYTF. The CDR3 bases are TGTGCCAGCAGTTTTGGACAAAGCCTCGGCTACACCTTC.

This rearrangement joins TRBV6-5 to TRBJ2-1, with 7 nucleotides matching TRBD2. The germline V gene has CDR1 MNHEY and CDR2 SVGAGI. Unmatched junction bases numbered 7, after V lost 6 bases and J lost 8 bases. This CDR3 region has 13 residues. The CDR3 sequence: CASRGGGMDEQFF. The CDR3 nucleotides are TGTGCCAGCAGGGGCGGGGGAATGGATGAGCAGTTCTTC.

Here the CDR3 reads CASSLSWSGNTIYF. In DNA, the CDR3 is TGTGCCAGTAGTCTTAGTTGGTCCGGAAACACCATATATTTT. The chain employs TRBV19 and TRBJ1-3; D unresolved. The CDR3 spans 14 residues. Trimming removed 5 bases from V and 4 bases from J, with 12 bases in between. The germline gives CDR1 LNHDA, CDR2 SQIVND (reference sequence).

The chain employs TRBV6-5 and TRBJ2-3; a possible D gene is TRBD2 (6 bases). The CDR3 has 14 residues. CDR1 and CDR2 (germline): MNHEY, SVGAGI. V was shortened by 2 bases and J by 2 bases, with 8 bases between the two germline ends. CDR3 in DNA: TGTGCCAGCAGTTACGCGGGGCCCACAGATACGCAGTATTTT. This codes for CASSYAGPTDTQYF.

The genes are TRBV3-1 (or the pseudogene TRBV3-2) and TRBJ2-3; the D gene is possibly TRBD2 (5 bases). Trimming removed 1 base at V and 4 bases at J, with 15 bases between. This CDR3 is 16 amino acids long. From germline, CDR1 is LGHDT and CDR2 YNNKEL (reference sequence). Written as DNA, the CDR3 is TGTGCCAGCAGCCAAGGGTTAGAGGCGGGCCCAGATACGCAGTATTTT. Protein sequence: CASSQGLEAGPDTQYF.

V gene TRBV6-1 combines with J gene TRBJ2-1; a possible D gene is TRBD1 (5 bases). This CDR3 is 12 amino acids long. The germline gives CDR1 MNHNS, CDR2 SASEGT. V was pared by 2 bases and J by 7 bases, with 6 bases between. Here the CDR3 DNA reads TGTGCCAGCAGTGAACAGGGAAATGAGCAGTTCTTC. Translated: CASSEQGNEQFF.

In this sample, this clone turned up a few times. The rearrangement joins TRBV19 to TRBJ2-7; D uncertain. Deletions cut 5 bases from V and 6 bases from J, with 14 bases between. The CDR3 runs 13 residues. Germline loops: CDR1 LNHDA, CDR2 SQIVND (reference sequence). The CDR3 reads CASSVLLQGEQYF. The CDR3 region has the DNA TGTGCCAGTAGTGTCCTTTTACAAGGCGAGCAGTACTTC.

The CDR3 sequence: CASSQTGTGQTEAFF. The CDR3 DNA reads as TGCGCCAGCAGCCAAACCGGGACAGGGCAAACTGAAGCTTTCTTT. V is TRBV4-1 and J is TRBJ1-1, with 9 bases that match TRBD1. The junction had 6 bases not matched to a gene; V was cut back by 2 bases and J by 5 bases. CDR3 length equals 15 residues. Germline lookup yields CDR1 MGHRA and CDR2 YSYEKL.

The chain recombines TRBV5-6 with TRBJ2-5, with TRBD1 matching 10 bases. The germline gives CDR1 SGHDT, CDR2 YYEEEE. The CDR3 runs to 17 residues. Unmatched junction bases numbered 12, after V lost 3 bases and J lost 4 bases. The CDR3 nucleotides are TGTGCCAGCAGCTCCCTGTTCGCCGGGACAGGGGTAGAGACCCAGTACTTC. Its protein product is CASSSLFAGTGVETQYF.

This sequence joins TRBV29-1 and TRBJ1-2, with 9 bases lining up with TRBD1. The CDR3 contains 12 residues. Germline V lookup: CDR1 SQVTM, CDR2 ANQGSEA. V gave up 7 bases and J gave up 4 bases; unmatched junction bases: 4. CDR3 nucleotides: TGCAGCGCTGGGACAGGGAGCTATGGCTACACCTTC. It encodes CSAGTGSYGYTF. Full variable domain (outside the CDR3, taken from reference TRBV29-1 and TRBJ1-2): SAVISQKPSRDICQRGTSLTIQCQVDSQVTMMFWYRQQPGQSLTLIATANQGSEATYESGFVIDKFPISRPNLTFSTLTVSNMSPEDSSIYLCSAGTGSYGYTFGSGTRLTVV.

This rearrangement joins TRBV30 to TRBJ2-7; D may be TRBD2 (6 bases). The CDR3 consists of 16 residues. The germline V gene has CDR1 GTSNPN and CDR2 SVGIG (reference sequence). Deletions cut 0 bases from V and 0 bases from J, with 15 bases between. The CDR3 loop is CAWSVFFREDSYEQYF. The CDR3 bases are TGTGCCTGGAGTGTTTTTTTCAGGGAGGACTCCTACGAGCAGTACTTC. The whole variable domain, filled in from reference TRBV30 and TRBJ2-7, reads SQTIHQWPATLVQPVGSPLSLECTVEGTSNPNLYWYRQAAGRGLQLLFYSVGIGQISSEVPQNLSASRPQDRQFILSSKKLLLSDSGFYLCAWSVFFREDSYEQYFGPGTRLTVT.